This paragraph covers one TCR beta chain sequence. The V gene's germline CDR1 is MNHEY and CDR2 SMNVEV (reference sequence). The CDR3 totals 17 residues. Trimming pared 0 bases from V and 4 bases from J, leaving 13 bases between. Clones were sequenced by immunoSEQ multiplex PCR, and TCRdb holds only the in-frame ones, with some missing. The data hold around 310,000 clones, with 85% to 90% observed a single time. Treatment described: over 15 received Ad26.COV2.S at low or high dose, single or two shots; roughly five received placebo; per-sample allocation not given. Samples came from day 63 after the first vaccine or placebo injection. The donor's status was that of an adult aged 18-55 years in Boston. Ad26 vector vaccine expressed Wuhan-strain SARS-CoV-2 spike. This specimen belongs to a study of Ad26.COV2.S vaccination and SARS-CoV-2 variants.

This chain connects TRBV27 to TRBJ1-6, with a weak D call TRBD1 (6 bases). This clonotype was obtained from a person between 18 and 65 years old who received the Ad26.COV2.S COVID-19 vaccine or a placebo. Sequencing was performed on peripheral blood, taken in a trial of Ad26.COV2.S vaccine versus placebo. The CDR3 DNA sequence: TGTGCCAGCAGTTTATCGGGGAGGGGGGGGTATAATTCACCCCTCCACTTT. Translating gives CASSLSGRGGYNSPLHF.